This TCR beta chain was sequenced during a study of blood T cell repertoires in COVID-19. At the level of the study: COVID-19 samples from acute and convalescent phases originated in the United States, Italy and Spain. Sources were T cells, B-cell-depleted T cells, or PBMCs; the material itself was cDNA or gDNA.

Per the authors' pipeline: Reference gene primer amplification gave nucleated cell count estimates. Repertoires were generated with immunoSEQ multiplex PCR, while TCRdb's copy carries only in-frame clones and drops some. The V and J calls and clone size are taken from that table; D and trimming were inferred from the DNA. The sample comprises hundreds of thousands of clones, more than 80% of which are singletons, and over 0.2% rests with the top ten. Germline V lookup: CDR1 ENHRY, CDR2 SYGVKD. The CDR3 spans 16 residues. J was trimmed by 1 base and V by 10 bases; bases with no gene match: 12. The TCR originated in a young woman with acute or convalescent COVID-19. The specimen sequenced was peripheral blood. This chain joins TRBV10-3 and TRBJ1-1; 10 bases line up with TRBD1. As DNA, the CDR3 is TGTGCCACGATACCGGGACAGGGGAGTGGGAACACTGAAGCTTTCTTT. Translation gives CATIPGQGSGNTEAFF.